The 27 T cell receptor beta chains in this list originate from one sample, sequenced in a study of T cell clonality in common variable immunodeficiency. Produced via immunoSEQ multiplex PCR; TCRdb's table is partial and in-frame only. Recorded here are more than 55,000 clones, with no singletons, and the ten leading clones hold more than 1.5%. The source material was peripheral blood mononuclear cells. These receptors were obtained from a person aged 18 to 70 in good health.

This clone was recorded at least ten times. The CDR3 end falls 3 residues outside the read, so it is completed with the germline J gene. The chain recombines TRBV18 with TRBJ2-7, with D perhaps matching TRBD1 (5 bases). The length of the CDR3 is 15 residues. The germline V and J ends were trimmed by 4 bases and 5 bases, with 18 bases remaining between them. CDR1 is KGHSH and CDR2 is LQKENI in the germline V gene. CDR3 sequence reads: CASSRQSQGLDEQYF. The covered CDR3 bases are TGTGCCAGCTCACGGCAATCCCAGGGTTTGGACGAG.

In its sample, this clone was seen many times. The read ends 3 residues shy of where the CDR3 ends; the end is completed using the germline J gene. The chain couples TRBV10-3 to TRBJ1-4; a possible D gene is TRBD1 (5 bases). CDR1 and CDR2 from the germline V gene are ENHRY and SYGVKD. Between the trimmed V and J ends, which lost 4 bases and 3 bases, there was a span of 12 bases. This CDR3 comprises 15 residues. CDR3 region: CAISGGPGSNEKLFF. The CDR3 bases that were read are TGTGCCATCAGTGGGGGCCCGGGCTCTAATGAAAAA.

The sample holds many counts of this clone. With the read ending 3 residues before the CDR3 end, the germline J gene is used to fill in that end. This rearrangement joins TRBV20-1 to TRBJ2-3; D uncertain. CDR1 and CDR2 (germline): DFQATT, SNEGSKA (reference sequence). With 6 bases removed from V and 0 bases from J, the gap between germline ends came to 10 bases. The CDR3 is 13 residues long. Incomplete CDR3 DNA: TGCAGTGCCTTCCACACCAGCACAGATACG. It is translated as CSAFHTSTDT. The whole CDR3 sequence is CSAFHTSTDTQYF.

The table lists this clone with many counts. The observed sequence ends 3 residues before the CDR3 terminus, with the missing tail filled in from the germline J gene. This chain uses TRBV18 with TRBJ2-1, with 11 bases matching TRBD2. V dropped 4 bases and J dropped 5; count of bases not matched to a gene: 10. CDR3 size: 17 residues. Germline V gene lookup returns CDR1 KGHSH and CDR2 LQKENI. The covered CDR3 bases are TGTGCCAGCTCACAGCACCTCGGACTAGCGGGCAACAATGAG. Translated, it gives CASSQHLGLAGNNE. The full CDR3 protein reads CASSQHLGLAGNNEQFF.

This clone was seen at least ten times. The CDR3 bases that were read are TGTGCCAGCAGCTTGGGGACTAGCGGCGAG. Its protein product is CASSLGTSGE. The whole CDR3 region reads CASSLGTSGEQYF. The chain is built from TRBV11-2 and TRBJ2-7; 11 nucleotides agree with TRBD2. The CDR3 extends 3 residues past the end of the read, so its final part is completed from the germline J gene. With 3 bases clipped from V and 6 bases from J, the junction kept 1 base outside the gene matches. The CDR3 has 13 residues. Germline V lookup: CDR1 SGHAT, CDR2 FQNNGV.

This clone has at least ten counts. Read data end 3 residues before the CDR3 end; the end is taken from the germline J gene. This chain connects TRBV20-1 to TRBJ1-5, with 10 bases aligning to TRBD1. With 2 bases clipped from V and 2 bases from J, the junction kept 3 bases outside the gene matches. Germline CDR1 DFQATT, CDR2 SNEGSKA (reference sequence). This CDR3 comprises 15 residues. CDR3 DNA (partial): TGCAGTGCTAGACGACAGGGGGCCCGCAATCAGCCC. This gives the protein CSARRQGARNQP. The full CDR3 is CSARRQGARNQPQHF.

This clone was detected ten times or more. The read ends 3 residues early relative to the CDR3; the germline J gene fills the gap. This rearrangement joins TRBV6-2 or TRBV6-3 to TRBJ1-6; 8 positions match TRBD1. The CDR3 contains 17 residues. V shed 4 bases, J shed 12 bases, and the junction held 17 bases outside the gene matches. Germline V CDR1 and CDR2: MNHEY, SVGEGT. The CDR3: CASSSYNLYGQGGPLHF. The part of the CDR3 DNA that was read is TGTGCCAGCAGTTCCTATAACCTTTATGGACAGGGAGGACCC.

In regard to this clone: Read data end 3 residues before the CDR3 end; the end is taken from the germline J gene. The J gene is TRBJ1-1, the V gene TRBV2; 7 bases align to TRBD1. This CDR3 has 13 amino acids. V trimming: 6 bases; J trimming: 6 bases; junction bases outside the gene matches: 7. Germline V gives CDR1 SNHLY, CDR2 FYNNEI. The CDR3 spells CASSVDRESEAFF. The CDR3 bases that were read are TGTGCCAGCAGCGTAGACAGGGAGTCTGAA.

This clone was recorded at least ten times. The CDR3 is cut off 3 residues early in the read; its end comes from the germline J gene. J is TRBJ2-3 and V is TRBV30, with TRBD1 as a possible D gene (5 bases). V gave up 0 bases and J gave up 1 base, with 5 bases separating them. There are 13 residues in the CDR3. Looked up from germline, CDR1 is GTSNPN and CDR2 is SVGIG (reference sequence). CDR3 region: CAWSVQGTDTQYF. CDR3 DNA, as far as it was read: TGTGCCTGGAGTGTACAGGGCACAGATACG.

This clone was detected ten times or more. The CDR3 end lies 3 residues beyond the end of the read and is filled in from the germline J gene. The J gene is TRBJ2-7, the V gene TRBV7-3; no clear D gene. Trimming stripped 5 bases from V and 6 bases from J, with 11 bases between. This CDR3 has 12 residues. Germline lookup yields CDR1 SGHTA and CDR2 FQGTGA. Incomplete CDR3 DNA: TGTGCCAGCAGCCCGGGTAATTCCGAG. This translates into CASSPGNSE. In full, the CDR3 reads CASSPGNSEQYF.

This clone was counted ten times or more. The read ends 3 residues early relative to the CDR3; the germline J gene fills the gap. The chain combines TRBV2 with TRBJ1-3; 7 positions match TRBD1. Germline-derived CDR1 and CDR2 are SNHLY and FYNNEI. The CDR3 consists of 14 residues. V trimming: 4 bases; J trimming: 4 bases; junction bases outside the gene matches: 4. The CDR3 here is CASSGETGGNTIYF. CDR3 DNA (partial): TGTGCCAGCAGTGGGGAGACAGGGGGAAACACC.

This clone was picked up many times. With the read ending 3 residues before the CDR3 end, the germline J gene is used to fill in that end. This sequence joins TRBV5-4 and TRBJ2-2; D is unclear. Per germline, CDR1 SGHNT and CDR2 YYREEE (reference sequence). This CDR3 has 13 residues. V was shortened by 4 bases and J by 4 bases, with 8 bases between the two germline ends. CDR3 DNA, as far as it was read: TGTGCCAGCAGCACTGGTGGCACCGGGGAG. Encoded protein: CASSTGGTGE. The whole CDR3 region reads CASSTGGTGELFF.

This clone was found many times. The read halts 3 residues ahead of the CDR3 end, with the missing end drawn from the germline J gene. The V and J genes are TRBV4-2 and TRBJ1-4, with D hard to call. This CDR3 is 13 amino acids long. Germline V gene data show CDR1 as LGHNA and CDR2 as YNFKEQ. Deletions cut 4 bases from V and 7 bases from J, with 10 bases between. The CDR3: CASSPEDFEKLFF. CDR3 bases read: TGTGCCAGCAGCCCAGAGGACTTTGAAAAA.

This clone came up many times. The read terminates 3 residues before the CDR3 end, so the remaining end is supplied by the germline J gene. V usage is TRBV28 and J usage is TRBJ2-1; 7 bases are a match to TRBD2. The CDR3 covers 14 residues. V gave up 6 bases and J gave up 4 bases; unmatched junction bases: 6. The germline gives CDR1 MDHEN, CDR2 SYDVKM. The CDR3 DNA, read in part, is TGTGCCAGCAGAGAGCGGGACCCATACAATGAG. This translates into CASRERDPYNE. The whole CDR3 region reads CASRERDPYNEQFF.

This clone has a count of ten or more. The read ends 3 residues early relative to the CDR3; the germline J gene fills the gap. J is TRBJ2-5 and V is TRBV20-1; 10 bases map to TRBD1. Germline V gene lookup returns CDR1 DFQATT and CDR2 SNEGSKA (reference sequence). Trimming removed 0 bases from V and 4 bases from J; junction bases left unmatched: 5. The CDR3 extends over 15 amino acids. CDR3 amino acids: CSAREVWDRGETQYF. The DNA read from the CDR3 is TGCAGTGCTAGAGAGGTTTGGGACAGGGGAGAGACC.

This clone was seen at least ten times. The CDR3 loop reads CASKGLAGPDTQYF. The CDR3 bases that were read are TGTGCCAGCAAAGGACTAGCAGGTCCAGATACG. The chain couples TRBV2 to TRBJ2-3; TRBD2 matches 8 bases. Read sequence stops 3 residues before the CDR3 end, and the germline J gene provides the missing end. Unmatched junction bases numbered 7, after V lost 7 bases and J lost 4 bases. Germline CDR1 SNHLY, CDR2 FYNNEI. The CDR3 totals 14 residues.

This clone was counted ten times or more. The observed sequence ends 3 residues before the CDR3 terminus, with the missing tail filled in from the germline J gene. The chain couples TRBV28 to TRBJ2-3; possible D gene TRBD1, 6 bases. The CDR3 length is 13 residues. V lost 6 bases, J lost 6 bases, and 13 bases lay in between. Germline V gene lookup returns CDR1 MDHEN and CDR2 SYDVKM. The sequenced part of the CDR3 DNA is TGTGCCAGCAGCCACCGGGACACGGATACG. Its translation: CASSHRDTDT. In full, the CDR3 is CASSHRDTDTQYF.

This clone has a count of ten or more. The CDR3 end is not reached by the read, which stops 3 residues before it; the germline J gene fills it in. The chain couples TRBV5-4 to TRBJ2-3, with 11 positions matching TRBD2. V lost 3 bases and J lost 4; bases outside the gene matches: 7. CDR3 length: 16 residues. Germline V gene sequence: CDR1 SGHNT, CDR2 YYREEE (reference sequence). The CDR3 here is CASSSLLAGASDTQYF. The sequenced part of the CDR3 DNA is TGTGCCAGCAGCTCCCTACTAGCGGGAGCTTCAGATACG.

This clone was counted many times. Read data end 3 residues before the CDR3 end; the end is taken from the germline J gene. This chain connects TRBV20-1 to TRBJ2-1, with 8 bases aligning to TRBD2. Germline V CDR1 and CDR2: DFQATT, SNEGSKA (reference sequence). The CDR3 is 14 residues long. J lost 8 bases, V lost 6 bases, and 12 bases had no gene match. CDR3 DNA, as far as it was read: TGCAGTGCGTACCCTAGCGGGCGGCCCGATGAG. Its translation is CSAYPSGRPDE. The CDR3 as a whole reads CSAYPSGRPDEQFF.

This clone was observed many times. The read is 3 residues too short to cover the CDR3 end, so that end is filled in from the germline J gene. This rearrangement joins TRBV18 to TRBJ2-1; TRBD2 matches at 10 bases. CDR3 length equals 17 residues. CDR1 and CDR2 from the germline V gene are KGHSH and LQKENI. Trimming removed 3 bases from V and 9 bases from J; junction bases left unmatched: 14. CDR3 residues: CASSPTGLAGERGEQFF. CDR3 bases read: TGTGCCAGCTCACCGACCGGTCTAGCGGGAGAGCGGGGTGAG.

Turning to this clone: The read finishes 3 residues shy of the CDR3 end, and the germline J gene is used to complete it. V usage is TRBV11-1 and J usage is TRBJ2-3; perhaps TRBD1 as D (5 bases). V was trimmed by 3 bases and J by 5 bases, leaving 12 bases between them. The V gene's germline CDR1 is SGHAT and CDR2 FQDESV (reference sequence). This CDR3 spans 14 amino acids. CDR3 amino acids: CASSLHYQGDTQYF. The CDR3 DNA, read in part, is TGTGCCAGCAGCTTGCACTACCAGGGAGATACG.

This clone was detected ten times or more. This chain's CDR3 is CASSYRTGGNSGNTIYF. Partial CDR3 DNA: TGTGCCAGCAGCTACCGGACAGGCGGCAACTCTGGAAACACC. The chain has TRBV7-8 and TRBJ1-3, with 7 bases fitting TRBD1. The missing CDR3 end, 3 residues past where the read stops, is filled in from the germline J gene. The V and J ends lost 4 bases and 0 bases, in that order; junction bases with no gene match: 9. Per germline, CDR1 SGHVS and CDR2 FQNEAQ. The CDR3 runs 17 residues.

This clone was counted between two and nine times. The read terminates 3 residues before the CDR3 end, so the remaining end is supplied by the germline J gene. The rearrangement joins TRBV11-3 to TRBJ2-3; D unresolved. The V and J ends lost 5 bases and 0 bases respectively, with 9 bases between them. The CDR3 totals 14 residues. CDR1 and CDR2 from the germline V gene are SGHNT and YENEEA. CDR3 loop: CASSPTRSTDTQYF. The part of the CDR3 DNA that was read is TGTGCCAGCAGCCCTACCCGTAGCACAGATACG.

This clone has at least ten counts. CDR3 DNA (partial): TGTGCCAGCAGCTTGGGTGTGGGCAGCTATGGC. Translated: CASSLGVGSYG. The complete CDR3 protein is CASSLGVGSYGYTF. V gene TRBV5-6 combines with J gene TRBJ1-2, with D hard to call. The read gets to within 3 residues of the CDR3 end, and the germline J gene fills in the rest. Germline CDR1 SGHDT, CDR2 YYEEEE. This CDR3 has 14 residues. V gave up 0 bases and J gave up 4 bases, with 10 bases separating them.

This clone has ten or more counts. With the read ending 3 residues before the CDR3 end, the germline J gene is used to fill in that end. The chain couples TRBV7-9 to TRBJ2-7; D is undetermined. Trimming took 6 bases from V and 0 from J, leaving 9 bases between them. This CDR3 is 13 amino acids long. Germline V lookup: CDR1 SEHNR, CDR2 FQNEAQ (reference sequence). CDR3: CASSSSLSYEQYF. CDR3 bases read: TGTGCCAGCAGTTCTAGTCTCTCCTACGAG.

The sample holds many counts of this clone. The CDR3 is cut off 3 residues early in the read; its end comes from the germline J gene. The chain employs TRBV7-9 and TRBJ2-1; 8 positions agree with TRBD2. Germline V CDR1 and CDR2: SEHNR, FQNEAQ (reference sequence). Unmatched junction bases numbered 10, after V lost 5 bases and J lost 7 bases. The CDR3 is 15 residues long. CDR3 sequence: CASSQGSGKRNEQFF. CDR3 DNA (partial): TGTGCCAGCAGCCAAGGTAGCGGGAAACGGAATGAG.

This clone was counted many times. The CDR3 end is not reached by the read, which stops 3 residues before it; the germline J gene fills it in. The chain combines TRBV30 with TRBJ1-2; possibly TRBD1 for D (5 bases). V was cut by 7 bases and J by 4 bases, with 16 bases left in between. CDR1 and CDR2 (germline): GTSNPN, SVGIG (reference sequence). The CDR3 runs 13 residues. This chain's CDR3 is CASSVGDGYGYTF. The part of the CDR3 DNA that was read is TGTGCCTCGTCGGTAGGGGATGGCTATGGC.